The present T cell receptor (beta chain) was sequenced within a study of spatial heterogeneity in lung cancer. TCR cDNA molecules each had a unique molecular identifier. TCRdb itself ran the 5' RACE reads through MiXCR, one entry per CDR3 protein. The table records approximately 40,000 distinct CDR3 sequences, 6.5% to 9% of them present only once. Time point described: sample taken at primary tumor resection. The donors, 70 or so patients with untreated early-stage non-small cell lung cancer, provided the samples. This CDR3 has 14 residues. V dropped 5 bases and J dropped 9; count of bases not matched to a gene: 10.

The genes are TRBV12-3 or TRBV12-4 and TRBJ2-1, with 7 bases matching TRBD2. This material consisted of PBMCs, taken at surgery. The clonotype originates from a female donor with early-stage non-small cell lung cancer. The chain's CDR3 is CASSLGGRATEQFF. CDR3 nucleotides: TGTGCCAGCAGTCTAGGAGGGAGGGCCACTGAGCAGTTCTTC.